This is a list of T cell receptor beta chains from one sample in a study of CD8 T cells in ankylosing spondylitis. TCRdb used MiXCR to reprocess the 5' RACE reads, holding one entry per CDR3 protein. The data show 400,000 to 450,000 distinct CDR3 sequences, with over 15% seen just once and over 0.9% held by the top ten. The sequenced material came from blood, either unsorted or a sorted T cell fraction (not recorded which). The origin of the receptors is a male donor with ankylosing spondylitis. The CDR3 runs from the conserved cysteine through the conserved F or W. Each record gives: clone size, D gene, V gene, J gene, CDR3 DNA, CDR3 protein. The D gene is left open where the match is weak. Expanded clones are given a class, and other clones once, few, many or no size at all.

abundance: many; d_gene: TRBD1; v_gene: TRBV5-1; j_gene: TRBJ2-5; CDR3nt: TGCGCCAGCAGCCCTGGACAGGGGGGAGAGACCCAGTACTTC; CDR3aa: CASSPGQGGETQYF
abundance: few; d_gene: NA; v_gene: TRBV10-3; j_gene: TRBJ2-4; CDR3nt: TGTGCCATACCTAAAGGGGGAGCCACGAAAAACATTCAGTACTTC; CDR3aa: CAIPKGGATKNIQYF
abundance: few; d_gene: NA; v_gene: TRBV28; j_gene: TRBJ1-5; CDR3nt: TGTGCCAGCAGTAAAACAGGAGTACGCAATCAGCCCCAGCATTTT; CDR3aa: CASSKTGVRNQPQHF
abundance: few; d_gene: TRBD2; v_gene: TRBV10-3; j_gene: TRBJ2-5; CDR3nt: TGTGCCACTGCATCTAGCGGGAGGGCGGGAGAGACCCAGTACTTC; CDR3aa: CATASSGRAGETQYF
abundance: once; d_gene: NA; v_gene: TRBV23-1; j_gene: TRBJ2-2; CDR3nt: TGCGCCAGCAGACAGGGCTGGCACCCCGGGGAGCTGTTTTTT; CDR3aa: CASRQGWHPGELFF
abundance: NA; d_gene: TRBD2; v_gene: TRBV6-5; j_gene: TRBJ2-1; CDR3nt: TGTGCCACCGTTAGCGGGAGGGCCGACAATGAGCAGTTCTTC; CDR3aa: CATVSGRADNEQFF
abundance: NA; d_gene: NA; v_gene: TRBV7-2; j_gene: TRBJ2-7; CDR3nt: TGTGCCAGCAGCTTGTCGTTTTCCACCGAGCAGTACTTC; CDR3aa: CASSLSFSTEQYF
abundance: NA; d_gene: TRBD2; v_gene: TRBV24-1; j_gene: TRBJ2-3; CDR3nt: TGTGCCACCAGTGATAGCTCTAGCGGGAGGGCCCCCGATACGCAGTATTTT; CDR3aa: CATSDSSSGRAPDTQYF
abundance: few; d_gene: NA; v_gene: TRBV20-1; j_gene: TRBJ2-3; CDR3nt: TGCAGTGCTAGTGGAGCAGATACGCAGTATTTT; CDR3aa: CSASGADTQYF
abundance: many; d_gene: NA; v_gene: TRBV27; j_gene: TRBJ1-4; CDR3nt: TGTGCCAGCAGTTCGAGGGGGTTAACTAATGAAAAACTGTTTTTT; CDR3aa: CASSSRGLTNEKLFF
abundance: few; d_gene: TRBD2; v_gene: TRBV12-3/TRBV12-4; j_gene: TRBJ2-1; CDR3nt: TGTGCCAGCAGTTTGGCGGCGGGAGGGACCGAGCAGTTCTTC; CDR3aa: CASSLAAGGTEQFF
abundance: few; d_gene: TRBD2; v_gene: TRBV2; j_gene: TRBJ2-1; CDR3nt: TGTGCCAGCAGTGAAACCGGGCGGGGGAGCTACAATGAGCAGTTCTTC; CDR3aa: CASSETGRGSYNEQFF
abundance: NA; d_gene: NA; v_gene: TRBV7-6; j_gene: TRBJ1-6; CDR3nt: TGTGCCAGCAGCCCAACGCCCAAACAAAATTCACCCCTCCACTTT; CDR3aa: CASSPTPKQNSPLHF
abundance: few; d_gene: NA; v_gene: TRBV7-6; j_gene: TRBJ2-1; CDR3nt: TGTGCCAGCAGCTTGGGACCCCTCTCCTACAATGAGCAGTTCTTC; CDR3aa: CASSLGPLSYNEQFF
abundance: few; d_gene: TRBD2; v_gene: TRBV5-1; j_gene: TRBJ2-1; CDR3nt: TGCGCCAGCAGCTCGACTAGCGGGAGGGCCGAGCAGTTCTTC; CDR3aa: CASSSTSGRAEQFF
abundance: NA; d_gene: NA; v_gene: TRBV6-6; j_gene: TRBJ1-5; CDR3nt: TGTGCCAGCAGTCCACTGAGCCGGCAGCCCCAGCATTTT; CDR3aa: CASSPLSRQPQHF
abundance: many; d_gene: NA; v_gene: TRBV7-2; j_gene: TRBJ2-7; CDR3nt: TGTGCCAGCAGCCGGGACTCGACGAGCTCCTACGAGCAGTACTTC; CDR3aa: CASSRDSTSSYEQYF
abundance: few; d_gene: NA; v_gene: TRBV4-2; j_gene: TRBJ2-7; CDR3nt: TGTGCCAGCAGCCAAGATTTCGGGGCCTCCTACGAGCAGTACTTC; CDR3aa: CASSQDFGASYEQYF
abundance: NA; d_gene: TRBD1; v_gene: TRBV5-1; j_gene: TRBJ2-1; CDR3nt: TGCGCCAGCCGGACAGGGTTCGGTCATGAGCAGTTCTTC; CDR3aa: CASRTGFGHEQFF
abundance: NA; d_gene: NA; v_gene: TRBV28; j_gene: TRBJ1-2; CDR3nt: TGTGCCAGCACCGCATTGCCTGGAGGCTACACCTTC; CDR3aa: CASTALPGGYTF
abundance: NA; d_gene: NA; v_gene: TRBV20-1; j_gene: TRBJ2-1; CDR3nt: TGCAGTGCCCATAGCTGGTCCTACAATGAGCAGTTCTTC; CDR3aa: CSAHSWSYNEQFF
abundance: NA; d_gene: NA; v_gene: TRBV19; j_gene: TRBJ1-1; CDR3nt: TGTGCCAGTAGTCCGTCGGCGACAGGTAACACTGAAGCTTTCTTT; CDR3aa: CASSPSATGNTEAFF
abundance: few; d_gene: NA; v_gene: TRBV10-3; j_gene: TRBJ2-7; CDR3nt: TGTGCCATCAGTGAAACACCGGGACACTTCGTCTTC; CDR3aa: CAISETPGHFVF